What follows is one TCR beta chain and its context. The germline gives CDR1 MDHEN, CDR2 SYDVKM. V lost 10 bases, J lost 1 base, and 5 bases stayed unmatched. The CDR3 runs to 13 residues. This entry belongs to a study of blood T cell repertoires in COVID-19. Some clones are missing from TCRdb's copy, which holds only in-frame ones; the method was immunoSEQ multiplex PCR. The data contain 150,000 or so clones, around 85% of them seen just once; the ten biggest clones take up 6.5% to 9.5%. This clonotype was obtained from a woman between 55 and 75 years old with COVID-19, enrolled during active disease. Sequencing was done on a sample of peripheral blood. The rearrangement joins TRBV28 to TRBJ2-3; 7 nucleotides align to TRBD2. CDR3 DNA sequence: TGTGCCATTAGGGCGGGGGGCACAGATACGCAGTATTTT. Its translation is CAIRAGGTDTQYF.